This is a list of T cell receptor beta chains from one sample in a study of CD8+ T cells in alopecia areata. This table comes from immunoSEQ multiplex PCR, and its TCRdb copy is limited to in-frame clones, with some not included. The data show some 180,000 clones, roughly 50% seen once. What was sequenced was CD8+ T cells sorted from blood. The receptors here all came from a human donor in good health. Each CDR3 is given with its conserved first and last residue. Each record gives: clone size, V gene, D gene, J gene, CDR3 protein, CDR3 DNA. The D gene is left open where the match is weak. Part of the rows lack a size; the others show once, few, many or a class for expanded clones.

size: NA; V: TRBV2; D: NA; J: TRBJ1-1; CDR3: CASRPTAKNTEAFF; DNA: TGTGCCAGCAGGCCGACAGCTAAAAACACTGAAGCTTTCTTT
size: NA; V: TRBV6-5; D: NA; J: TRBJ2-3; CDR3: CASSYSMTPDTQYF; DNA: TGTGCCAGCAGTTACTCGATGACCCCAGATACGCAGTATTTT
size: NA; V: TRBV5-6; D: NA; J: TRBJ1-4; CDR3: CASTGTKEKLFF; DNA: TGTGCCAGCACCGGGACAAAGGAAAAACTGTTTTTT
size: NA; V: TRBV4-1; D: NA; J: TRBJ2-7; CDR3: CASSQEVAGSAYEQYF; DNA: TGCGCCAGCAGCCAAGAGGTGGCAGGGTCAGCCTACGAGCAGTACTTC
size: NA; V: TRBV5-1; D: TRBD2; J: TRBJ2-1; CDR3: CASSFSGGGAEQFF; DNA: TGCGCCAGCAGCTTTAGCGGGGGTGGTGCTGAGCAGTTCTTC
size: few; V: TRBV27; D: NA; J: TRBJ1-1; CDR3: CASRTPGSTEAFF; DNA: TGTGCCAGCAGAACACCTGGGAGTACTGAAGCTTTCTTT
size: NA; V: TRBV5-4; D: TRBD1; J: TRBJ1-2; CDR3: CASSPSRGTGYGYTF; DNA: TGTGCCAGCAGCCCCTCGCGGGGGACAGGCTATGGCTACACCTTC
size: NA; V: TRBV2; D: TRBD1; J: TRBJ2-5; CDR3: CASTSGTDQETQYF; DNA: TGTGCCAGCACCTCGGGGACAGATCAAGAGACCCAGTACTTC
size: NA; V: TRBV4-1; D: NA; J: TRBJ2-5; CDR3: CASSQVHPGQETQYF; DNA: TGCGCCAGCAGCCAAGTTCATCCAGGGCAAGAGACCCAGTACTTC
size: NA; V: TRBV13; D: NA; J: TRBJ2-7; CDR3: CASSLRSRAYEQYF; DNA: TGTGCCAGCAGCTTACGGTCCAGGGCCTACGAGCAGTACTTC
size: once; V: TRBV6-5; D: NA; J: TRBJ2-3; CDR3: CASMGGYSTDTQYF; DNA: TGTGCCAGCATGGGCGGATATAGCACAGATACGCAGTATTTT
size: NA; V: TRBV2; D: TRBD1; J: TRBJ1-5; CDR3: CASSEGGGRGFNQPQHF; DNA: TGTGCCAGCAGTGAGGGAGGGGGCAGGGGCTTCAATCAGCCCCAGCATTTT
size: NA; V: TRBV6-6; D: NA; J: TRBJ1-1; CDR3: CASLHGNTEAFF; DNA: TGTGCCAGCCTACACGGTAACACTGAAGCTTTCTTT
size: NA; V: TRBV30; D: TRBD1; J: TRBJ2-7; CDR3: CAWSIDGGTGLDEQYF; DNA: TGTGCCTGGAGTATCGATGGTGGGACAGGCCTCGACGAGCAGTACTTC
size: NA; V: TRBV13; D: TRBD2; J: TRBJ2-7; CDR3: CASSPAQAGLVEQYF; DNA: TGTGCCAGCAGCCCTGCCCAAGCGGGGTTAGTCGAGCAGTACTTC
size: NA; V: TRBV10-2; D: TRBD2; J: TRBJ2-1; CDR3: CASSEAGVGEQFF; DNA: TGCGCCAGCAGTGAGGCGGGGGTCGGGGAGCAGTTCTTC
size: NA; V: TRBV13; D: TRBD2; J: TRBJ2-5; CDR3: CASSTSGGTWETQYF; DNA: TGTGCCAGCAGCACGAGCGGGGGGACGTGGGAGACCCAGTACTTC
size: NA; V: TRBV29-1; D: NA; J: TRBJ2-7; CDR3: CSVGEGISYEQYF; DNA: TGCAGCGTTGGCGAGGGGATCTCCTACGAGCAGTACTTC
size: NA; V: TRBV29-1; D: NA; J: TRBJ1-2; CDR3: CSVSGARGYTF; DNA: TGCAGCGTCTCGGGGGCGCGGGGCTACACCTTC
size: few; V: TRBV5-6; D: NA; J: TRBJ1-5; CDR3: CASSLGDSKAQHF; DNA: TGTGCCAGCAGCTTGGGCGACTCTAAGGCCCAGCATTTT
size: NA; V: TRBV6-5; D: NA; J: TRBJ2-5; CDR3: CASSYGVGTQYF; DNA: TGTGCCAGCAGTTACGGCGTAGGGACCCAGTACTTC
size: few; V: TRBV19; D: NA; J: TRBJ1-2; CDR3: CASSPGATGAYGYTF; DNA: TGTGCCAGTAGCCCAGGGGCGACTGGCGCCTATGGCTACACCTTC
size: few; V: TRBV4-1; D: TRBD2; J: TRBJ2-5; CDR3: CASSPGLAEQETQYF; DNA: TGCGCCAGCAGCCCAGGACTAGCGGAACAAGAGACCCAGTACTTC
size: few; V: TRBV19; D: TRBD1; J: TRBJ2-7; CDR3: CASSIGTGAYEQYF; DNA: TGTGCCAGTAGTATCGGAACAGGGGCCTACGAGCAGTACTTC
size: NA; V: TRBV27; D: NA; J: TRBJ2-3; CDR3: CASRRGDTQYF; DNA: TGTGCCAGCAGGAGGGGAGATACGCAGTATTTT
size: NA; V: TRBV27; D: TRBD2; J: TRBJ2-7; CDR3: CASSSASGGYHEQYF; DNA: TGTGCCAGCAGTTCTGCTAGCGGGGGGTACCACGAGCAGTACTTC
size: NA; V: TRBV30; D: NA; J: TRBJ1-6; CDR3: CACLRTADSDSPLHF; DNA: TGTGCCTGTCTCAGGACAGCCGACTCAGATTCACCCCTCCACTTT
size: few; V: TRBV7-8; D: TRBD2; J: TRBJ2-7; CDR3: CASSWGTSGTYEQYF; DNA: TGTGCCAGCAGCTGGGGGACTAGCGGAACCTACGAGCAGTACTTC
size: few; V: TRBV12-5; D: TRBD2; J: TRBJ2-3; CDR3: CASGIGGAPRSDTQYF; DNA: TGTGCTAGTGGAATCGGGGGGGCCCCCAGGTCAGATACGCAGTATTTT
size: once; V: TRBV4-2; D: NA; J: TRBJ2-4; CDR3: CASSQESLVGDIQYF; DNA: TGTGCCAGCAGCCAAGAATCCTTGGTGGGCGACATTCAGTACTTC
size: NA; V: TRBV11-2; D: NA; J: TRBJ1-4; CDR3: CASSWGPTNEKLFF; DNA: TGTGCCAGCTCCTGGGGGCCAACTAATGAAAAACTGTTTTTT
size: NA; V: TRBV30; D: NA; J: TRBJ2-2; CDR3: CAWSGTNTGELFF; DNA: TGTGCCTGGAGTGGAACGAACACCGGGGAGCTGTTTTTT
size: few; V: TRBV4-1; D: NA; J: TRBJ2-7; CDR3: CASSQVGSSSYEQYF; DNA: TGCGCCAGCAGCCAAGTTGGCTCGAGCTCCTACGAGCAGTACTTC
size: NA; V: TRBV29-1; D: NA; J: TRBJ1-1; CDR3: CSVEWFAETRTEAFF; DNA: TGCAGCGTTGAATGGTTCGCGGAGACTAGGACTGAAGCTTTCTTT
size: NA; V: TRBV29-1; D: NA; J: TRBJ2-7; CDR3: CSVSGPMAEEQYF; DNA: TGCAGCGTTTCAGGGCCTATGGCGGAGGAGCAGTACTTC
size: NA; V: TRBV27; D: TRBD1; J: TRBJ2-2; CDR3: CASSLYLGQDTGELFF; DNA: TGTGCCAGCAGTTTATACCTGGGACAGGACACCGGGGAGCTGTTTTTT
size: NA; V: TRBV15; D: NA; J: TRBJ1-5; CDR3: CATSFDRARDQPQHF; DNA: TGTGCCACCAGCTTCGACCGGGCACGGGATCAGCCCCAGCATTTT
size: NA; V: TRBV4-1; D: NA; J: TRBJ1-4; CDR3: CASSQDGPNEKLFF; DNA: TGCGCCAGCAGCCAAGACGGACCTAATGAAAAACTGTTTTTT
size: NA; V: TRBV4-1; D: TRBD1; J: TRBJ2-5; CDR3: CASSPGQGETQYF; DNA: TGCGCCAGCAGCCCCGGACAGGGGGAGACCCAGTACTTC
size: NA; V: TRBV15; D: NA; J: TRBJ1-5; CDR3: CATSSAGSQPQHF; DNA: TGTGCCACCAGCAGTGCGGGTTCGCAGCCCCAGCATTTT
size: NA; V: TRBV30; D: TRBD1; J: TRBJ2-7; CDR3: CAWKNQGVYEQYF; DNA: TGTGCCTGGAAAAACCAGGGGGTCTACGAGCAGTACTTC
size: NA; V: TRBV7-9; D: NA; J: TRBJ1-5; CDR3: CASSLGDQPQHF; DNA: TGTGCCAGCAGCTTAGGGGACCAGCCCCAGCATTTT
size: once; V: TRBV9; D: NA; J: TRBJ1-5; CDR3: CASSVGEGQPQHF; DNA: TGTGCCAGCAGCGTAGGAGAAGGGCAGCCCCAGCATTTT
size: NA; V: TRBV29-1; D: TRBD1; J: TRBJ1-1; CDR3: CSVEGSTGNAFF; DNA: TGCAGCGTTGAGGGATCGACAGGGAATGCTTTCTTT
size: NA; V: TRBV27; D: NA; J: TRBJ1-1; CDR3: CASSLGAANTEAFF; DNA: TGTGCCAGCAGTTTAGGGGCAGCGAACACTGAAGCTTTCTTT
size: NA; V: TRBV25-1; D: TRBD1; J: TRBJ2-1; CDR3: CASRKDRYNEQFF; DNA: TGTGCCAGCAGAAAGGACAGGTACAATGAGCAGTTCTTC
size: few; V: TRBV9; D: NA; J: TRBJ2-6; CDR3: CASSVSGTPSGANVLTF; DNA: TGTGCCAGCAGCGTCTCGGGGACTCCCTCTGGGGCCAACGTCCTGACTTTC
size: many; V: TRBV6-1; D: NA; J: TRBJ2-5; CDR3: CASSEGAAQETQYF; DNA: TGTGCCAGCAGTGAAGGGGCGGCCCAAGAGACCCAGTACTTC
size: few; V: TRBV29-1; D: NA; J: TRBJ2-5; CDR3: CSVAPGGQETQYF; DNA: TGCAGCGTTGCTCCGGGAGGACAGGAGACCCAGTACTTC
size: NA; V: TRBV5-1; D: NA; J: TRBJ1-2; CDR3: CASTAKDPNYGYTF; DNA: TGCGCCAGCACCGCCAAGGACCCCAACTATGGCTACACCTTC
size: NA; V: TRBV5-1; D: NA; J: TRBJ1-6; CDR3: CASSDGIPLNSPLHF; DNA: TGCGCCAGCAGCGATGGAATCCCACTGAATTCACCCCTCCACTTT
size: NA; V: TRBV30; D: NA; J: TRBJ1-1; CDR3: CAWSVTANTEAFF; DNA: TGTGCCTGGAGTGTAACAGCGAACACTGAAGCTTTCTTT
size: NA; V: TRBV19; D: TRBD1; J: TRBJ2-1; CDR3: CASSLGQGVGNEQFF; DNA: TGTGCCAGTAGTTTGGGACAGGGTGTCGGCAATGAGCAGTTCTTC